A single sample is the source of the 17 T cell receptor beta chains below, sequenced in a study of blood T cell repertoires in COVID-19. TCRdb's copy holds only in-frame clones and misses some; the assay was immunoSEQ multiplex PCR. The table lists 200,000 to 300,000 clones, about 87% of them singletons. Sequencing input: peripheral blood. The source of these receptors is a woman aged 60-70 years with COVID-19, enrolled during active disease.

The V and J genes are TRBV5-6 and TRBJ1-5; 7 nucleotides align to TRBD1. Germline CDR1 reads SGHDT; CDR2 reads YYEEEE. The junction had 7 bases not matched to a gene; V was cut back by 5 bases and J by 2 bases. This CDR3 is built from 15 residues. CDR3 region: CASRKQGRGNQPQHF. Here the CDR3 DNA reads TGTGCCAGCAGAAAACAGGGGAGAGGCAATCAGCCCCAGCATTTT. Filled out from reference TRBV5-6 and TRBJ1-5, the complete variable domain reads DAGVTQSPTHLIKTRGQQVTLRCSPKSGHDTVSWYQQALGQGPQFIFQYYEEEERQRGNFPDRFSGHQFPNYSSELNVNALLLGDSALYLCASRKQGRGNQPQHFGDGTRLSIL.

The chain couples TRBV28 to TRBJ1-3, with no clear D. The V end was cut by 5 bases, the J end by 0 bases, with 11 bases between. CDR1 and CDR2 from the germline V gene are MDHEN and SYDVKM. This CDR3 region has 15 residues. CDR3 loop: CASSPGDISGNTIYF. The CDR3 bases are TGTGCCAGCAGTCCCGGTGATATCTCTGGAAACACCATATATTTT.

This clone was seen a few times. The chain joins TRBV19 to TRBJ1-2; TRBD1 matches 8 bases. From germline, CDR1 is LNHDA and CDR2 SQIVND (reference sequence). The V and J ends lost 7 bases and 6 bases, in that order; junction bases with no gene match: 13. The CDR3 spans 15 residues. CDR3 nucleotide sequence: TGTGCCAGTAATGGACAGGGAGTTCGGGTGGATGGCTACACCTTC. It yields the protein CASNGQGVRVDGYTF.

This chain's CDR3 is CASSKKGPGTGSEGTEAFF. CDR3 nucleotide sequence: TGTGCCAGCTCGAAAAAAGGCCCCGGGACAGGGAGCGAGGGCACTGAAGCTTTCTTT. V usage is TRBV18 and J usage is TRBJ1-1; 9 nucleotides agree with TRBD1. CDR3 length: 19 amino acids. CDR1 KGHSH and CDR2 LQKENI come from the germline V gene. The trim removed 6 bases at V and 4 bases at J, leaving 21 bases unmatched.

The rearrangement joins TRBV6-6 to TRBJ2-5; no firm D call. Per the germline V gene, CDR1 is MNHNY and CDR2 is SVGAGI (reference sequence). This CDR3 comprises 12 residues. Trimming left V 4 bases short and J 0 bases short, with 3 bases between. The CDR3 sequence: CASSSYQETQYF. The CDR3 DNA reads TGTGCCAGCAGTTCGTACCAAGAGACCCAGTACTTC.

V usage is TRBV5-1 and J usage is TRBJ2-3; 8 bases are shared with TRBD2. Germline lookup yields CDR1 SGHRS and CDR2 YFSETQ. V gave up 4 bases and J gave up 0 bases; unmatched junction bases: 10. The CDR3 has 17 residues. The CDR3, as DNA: TGCGCCAGCAGCCCGGACGGCGGGAGGCAAAGCACAGATACGCAGTATTTT. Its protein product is CASSPDGGRQSTDTQYF.

CDR3 in amino acids: CASSRTSYEQYF. CDR3 bases: TGTGCCAGCAGTCGGACTTCGTACGAGCAGTACTTC. The chain links TRBV12-3 or TRBV12-4 to TRBJ2-7, with D possibly being TRBD2 (5 bases). The CDR3 covers 12 residues. V lost 5 bases and J 4 bases, leaving 9 bases between the germline ends.

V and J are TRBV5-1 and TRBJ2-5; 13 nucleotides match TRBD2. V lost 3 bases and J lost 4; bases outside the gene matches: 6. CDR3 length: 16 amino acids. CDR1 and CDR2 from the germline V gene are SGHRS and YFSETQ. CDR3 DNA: TGCGCCAGCAGCTCAAGGACTAGCGGGAGTGCAGAGACCCAGTACTTC. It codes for CASSSRTSGSAETQYF.

CDR3 sequence: CASTKGTAKETQYF. The DNA of the CDR3 is TGTGCCAGTACAAAAGGGACAGCTAAAGAGACCCAGTACTTC. V gene TRBV28 combines with J gene TRBJ2-5; 7 bases map to TRBD1. J lost 3 bases, V lost 9 bases, and 10 bases had no gene match. CDR1 is MDHEN and CDR2 is SYDVKM in the germline V gene. The CDR3 covers 14 residues.

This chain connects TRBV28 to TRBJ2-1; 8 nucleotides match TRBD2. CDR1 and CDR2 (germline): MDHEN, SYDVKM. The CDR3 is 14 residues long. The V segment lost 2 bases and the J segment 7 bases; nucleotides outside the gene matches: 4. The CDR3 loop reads CASSLASGSNEQFF. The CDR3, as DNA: TGTGCCAGCAGTTTAGCTAGCGGGTCAAATGAGCAGTTCTTC.

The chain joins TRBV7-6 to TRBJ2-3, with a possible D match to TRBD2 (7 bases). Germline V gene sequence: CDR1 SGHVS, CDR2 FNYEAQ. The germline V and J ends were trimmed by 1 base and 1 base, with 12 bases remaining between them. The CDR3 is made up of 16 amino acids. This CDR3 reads CASSLGGGGRTDTQYF. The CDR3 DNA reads TGTGCCAGCAGCTTAGGTGGGGGGGGCCGCACAGATACGCAGTATTTT.

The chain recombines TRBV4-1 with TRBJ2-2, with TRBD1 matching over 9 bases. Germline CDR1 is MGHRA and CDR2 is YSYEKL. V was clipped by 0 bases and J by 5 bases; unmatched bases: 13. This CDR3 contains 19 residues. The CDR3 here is CASSQEQPKQGAITGELFF. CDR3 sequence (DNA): TGCGCCAGCAGCCAAGAACAACCCAAACAGGGGGCAATAACCGGGGAGCTGTTTTTT.

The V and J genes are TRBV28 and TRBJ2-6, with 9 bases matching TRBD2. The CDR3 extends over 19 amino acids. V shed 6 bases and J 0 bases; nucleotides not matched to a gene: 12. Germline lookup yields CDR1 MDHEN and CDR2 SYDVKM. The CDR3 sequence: CASSPRRLAVYSGANVLTF. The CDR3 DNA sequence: TGTGCCAGCAGCCCTCGAAGACTAGCGGTCTACTCTGGGGCCAACGTCCTGACTTTC.

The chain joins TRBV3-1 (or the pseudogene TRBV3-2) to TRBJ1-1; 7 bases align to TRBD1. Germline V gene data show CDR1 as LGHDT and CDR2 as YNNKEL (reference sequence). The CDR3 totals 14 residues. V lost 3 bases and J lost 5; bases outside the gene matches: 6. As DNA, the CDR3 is TGTGCCAGCAGCCAGGGGACAGTATCAACTGAAGCTTTCTTT. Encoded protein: CASSQGTVSTEAFF.

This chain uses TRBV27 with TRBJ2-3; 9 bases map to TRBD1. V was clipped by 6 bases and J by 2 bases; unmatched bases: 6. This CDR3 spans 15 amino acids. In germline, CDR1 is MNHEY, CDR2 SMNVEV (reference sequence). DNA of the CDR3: TGTGCCAGCAGAGCCGGGACAGGGCTCACAGATACGCAGTATTTT. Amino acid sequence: CASRAGTGLTDTQYF.

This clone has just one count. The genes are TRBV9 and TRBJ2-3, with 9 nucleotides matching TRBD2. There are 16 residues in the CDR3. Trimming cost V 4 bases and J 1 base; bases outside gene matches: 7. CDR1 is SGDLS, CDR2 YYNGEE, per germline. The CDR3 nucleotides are TGTGCCAGCAGCTCCCGAGGCGGGAGGGGCACAGATACGCAGTATTTT. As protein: CASSSRGGRGTDTQYF.

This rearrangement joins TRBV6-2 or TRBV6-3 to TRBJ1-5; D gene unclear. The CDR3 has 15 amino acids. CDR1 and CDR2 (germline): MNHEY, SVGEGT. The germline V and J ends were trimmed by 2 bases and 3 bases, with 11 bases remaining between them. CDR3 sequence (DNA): TGTGCCAGCAGTTACGAACGGGGATCCAATCAGCCCCAGCATTTT. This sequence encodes CASSYERGSNQPQHF.